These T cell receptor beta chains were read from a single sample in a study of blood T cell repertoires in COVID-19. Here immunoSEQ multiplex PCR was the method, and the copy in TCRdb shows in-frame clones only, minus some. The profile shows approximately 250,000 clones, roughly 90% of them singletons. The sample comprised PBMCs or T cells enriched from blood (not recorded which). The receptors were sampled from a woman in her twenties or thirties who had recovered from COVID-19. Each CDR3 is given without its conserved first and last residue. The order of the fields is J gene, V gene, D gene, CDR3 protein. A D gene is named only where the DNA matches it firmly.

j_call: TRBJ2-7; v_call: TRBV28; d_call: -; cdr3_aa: ASSFGATNEQY
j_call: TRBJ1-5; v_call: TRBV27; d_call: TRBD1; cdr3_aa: ASSVRQGAGQPQH
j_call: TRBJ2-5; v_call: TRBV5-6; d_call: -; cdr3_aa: ASSPLGGVQETQY
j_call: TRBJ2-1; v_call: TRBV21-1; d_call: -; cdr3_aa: ASSKEREFVLWGSEQF
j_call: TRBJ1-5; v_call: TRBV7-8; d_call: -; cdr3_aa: ASSLYRVRQPQH
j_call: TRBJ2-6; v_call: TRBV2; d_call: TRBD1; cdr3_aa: ASGDRAGGANVLT
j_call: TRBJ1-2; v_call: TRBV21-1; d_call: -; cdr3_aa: ASSKPDRGCGYT
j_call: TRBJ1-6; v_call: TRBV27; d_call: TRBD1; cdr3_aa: ASSSGTGGNSPLH
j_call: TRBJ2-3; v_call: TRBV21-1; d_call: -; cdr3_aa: ASSKAGPSGTTSTDTQY
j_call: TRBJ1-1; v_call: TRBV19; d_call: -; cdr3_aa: ASSQGVSEAF
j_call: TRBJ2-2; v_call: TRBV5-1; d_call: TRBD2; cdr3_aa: ASSLALAGNTGELF
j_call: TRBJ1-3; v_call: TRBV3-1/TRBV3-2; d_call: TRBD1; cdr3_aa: ASSQATGQGGNTIY
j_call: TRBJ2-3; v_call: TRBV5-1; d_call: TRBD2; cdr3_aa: ASSSGLASSTDTQY
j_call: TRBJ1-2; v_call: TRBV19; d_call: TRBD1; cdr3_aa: ASSAWTGRLVYGYT